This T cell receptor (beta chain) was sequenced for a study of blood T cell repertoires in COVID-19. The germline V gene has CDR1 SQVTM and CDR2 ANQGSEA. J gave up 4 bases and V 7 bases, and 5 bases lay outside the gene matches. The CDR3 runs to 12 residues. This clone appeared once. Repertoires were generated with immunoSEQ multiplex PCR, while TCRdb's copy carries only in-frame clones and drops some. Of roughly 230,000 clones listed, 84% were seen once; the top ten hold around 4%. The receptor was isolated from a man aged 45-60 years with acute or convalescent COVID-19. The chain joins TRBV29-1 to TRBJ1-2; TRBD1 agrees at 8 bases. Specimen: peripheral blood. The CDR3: CSGRTGTYGYTF. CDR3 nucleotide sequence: TGCAGCGGTAGGACAGGGACCTATGGCTACACCTTC.